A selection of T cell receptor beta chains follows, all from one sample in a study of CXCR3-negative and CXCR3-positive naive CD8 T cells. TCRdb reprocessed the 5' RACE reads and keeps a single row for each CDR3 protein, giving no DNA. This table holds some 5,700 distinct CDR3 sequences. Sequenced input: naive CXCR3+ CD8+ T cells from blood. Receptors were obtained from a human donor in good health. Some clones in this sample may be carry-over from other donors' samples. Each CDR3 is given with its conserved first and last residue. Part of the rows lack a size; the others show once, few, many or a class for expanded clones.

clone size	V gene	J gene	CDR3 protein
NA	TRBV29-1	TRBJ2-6	CSVLMTGNPGANVLTF
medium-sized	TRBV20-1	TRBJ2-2	CSARDISTPYTGELFF
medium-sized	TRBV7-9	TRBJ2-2	CASSHRGLAGELFF
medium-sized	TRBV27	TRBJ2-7	CASSFYRGATYEQYF
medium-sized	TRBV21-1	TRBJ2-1	CASSTSGIFSSYNEQFF
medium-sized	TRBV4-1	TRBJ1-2	CAAKSGFSYTF
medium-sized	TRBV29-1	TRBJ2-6	CSVPDGRYSGANVLTF
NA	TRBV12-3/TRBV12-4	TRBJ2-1	CASSLGLAGEFTYNEQFF
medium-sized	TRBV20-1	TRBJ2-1	CSATQGINYNEQFF
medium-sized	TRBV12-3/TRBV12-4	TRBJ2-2	CASSWGSNTGELFF
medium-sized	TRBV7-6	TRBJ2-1	CASSSTLARGQFF
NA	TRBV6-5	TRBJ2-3	CASSYGTDTQYF
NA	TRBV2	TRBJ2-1	CASSGRQDSSYNEQFF
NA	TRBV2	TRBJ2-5	CASSARGGQETQYF
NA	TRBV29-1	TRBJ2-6	CSVYSGISGANVLTF
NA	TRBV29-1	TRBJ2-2	CSVEKGTSGELFF
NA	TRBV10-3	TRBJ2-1	CAIRPDTYNEQFF
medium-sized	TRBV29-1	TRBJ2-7	CSVELGYEQYF
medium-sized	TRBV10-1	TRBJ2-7	CASSVGVSEQYF
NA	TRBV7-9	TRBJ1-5	CASSLGALSNQPQHF
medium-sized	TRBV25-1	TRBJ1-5	CASSEQIQPQHF
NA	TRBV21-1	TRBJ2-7	CASSISAASGKSSYEQYF
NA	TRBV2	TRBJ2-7	CASSEFNGPAYEQYF
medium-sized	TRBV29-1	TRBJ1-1	CSAMGQGIEAFF
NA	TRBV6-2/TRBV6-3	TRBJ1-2	CASSYEGTGNLYGYTF
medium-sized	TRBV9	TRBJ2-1	CASSASTGINEQFF
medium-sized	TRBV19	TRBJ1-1	CASSFGQGGTEAFF
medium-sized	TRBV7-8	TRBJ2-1	CASSLRMGPYNEQFF
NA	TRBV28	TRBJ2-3	CASSIVAGSSTDTQYF
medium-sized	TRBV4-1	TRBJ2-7	CASSQGQTSYEQYF
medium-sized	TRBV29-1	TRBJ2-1	CSVVVLYDEQFF
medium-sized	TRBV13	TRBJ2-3	CASSPGDREKTDTQYF
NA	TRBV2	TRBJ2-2	CASMWTGDHGELFF
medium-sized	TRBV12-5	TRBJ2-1	CASGQGLLNEQFF
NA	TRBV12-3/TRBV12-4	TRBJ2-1	CASSLRGLAGGHSGDEQFF
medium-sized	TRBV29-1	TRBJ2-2	CSVVLAGELFF
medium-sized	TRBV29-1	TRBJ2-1	CSVVRGNEQFF
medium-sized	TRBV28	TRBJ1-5	CASRYSNQPQHF
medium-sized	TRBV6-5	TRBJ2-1	CASSYGADGHEQFF
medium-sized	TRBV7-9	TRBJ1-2	CASSPPGQGNGYTF
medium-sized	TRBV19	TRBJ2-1	CASSILNHNEQFF
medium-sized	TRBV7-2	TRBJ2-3	CASSLGRGSGRTDTQYF